Below, one T cell receptor (beta chain) is given with its context. Its antigen is still unknown. Germline V gives CDR1 LNHNV, CDR2 YYDKDF (reference sequence). This CDR3 spans 17 amino acids. The entry originates in a study of CXCR3-negative and CXCR3-positive naive CD8 T cells. Overall study findings and caveats: In CXCR3-positive naive cells, the TRB CDR3s were more hydrophobic than in CXCR3-negative naive cells.

In preparing the TRB cDNA libraries, 5' RACE with UMI labels was used. Reprocessing the 5' RACE reads, TCRdb reports a single entry for every CDR3 protein and omits DNA. Its table lists 150,000 to 180,000 distinct CDR3 sequences. The chain is built from TRBV15 and TRBJ2-3. The source of this sequence is a human donor in good health. Some clones in this sample may be carry-over from other donors' samples. The sample consisted of naive CXCR3+ CD8+ T cells from blood. Subset specified: CD45RO-CCR7+CD27+CD95- naive CD8+ T cells expressing CXCR3 (TNR3+). CDR3 protein: CATSRDLSGGGTDTQYF.